The clone carrying this T cell receptor (beta chain) has just a few counts. Antigen unknown. These data originate in a study of CD8 T cells in ankylosing spondylitis. Overall study findings and caveats: CD8+ cells made up the disease-linked clones, which were relatively rare in peripheral blood. As reported, disease-linked clones showed significant enrichment in matched ankylosing spondylitis synovial fluid. Prior literature has documented some motif variants in synovial fluid and blood from reactive arthritis.

Looked up from germline, CDR1 is MNHEY and CDR2 is SVGEGT. CDR3 length: 14 residues. V shed 0 bases and J 8 bases; nucleotides not matched to a gene: 6. Quantitative 5'-RACE with molecular barcodes generated TCR beta libraries. TCRdb reprocessed the 5' RACE reads with MiXCR, giving one entry per CDR3 protein. This sample carries around 23,000 distinct CDR3 sequences, less than 20% of them seen once, and the ten largest clones take around 27%. The clonotype originates from a male donor with ankylosing spondylitis or in good health (not recorded which). The source material was blood. V is TRBV6-2 or TRBV6-3 and J is TRBJ1-2, with TRBD1 matching 7 bases. The CDR3 is CASSYSGRQGGYTF. The CDR3 DNA follows: TGTGCCAGCAGTTACTCGGGACGACAGGGCGGCTACACCTTC.